This TCR beta chain was found in a study of cytomegalovirus exposure and HLA in healthy donors. Worth noting for this clone: No antigen is known for it.

General study points: Previously analyzed data showed that most TCR beta V segments were productive at a frequency of about 90% or about 30%. As a later analysis revealed, the rate of TCR association differed by HLA locus, with DRB1 most and HLA-C fewest.

Researchers ran the PCR with 60 Vbeta and 13 Jbeta primers. Libraries were prepared by immunoSEQ multiplex PCR; TCRdb keeps only in-frame clonotypes and omits some of them. Of 90,000 to 150,000 clones in the sample, over 60% were seen once. The V gene's germline CDR1 is SEHNR and CDR2 FQNEAQ (reference sequence). Trimming removed 1 base from V and 7 bases from J, with 14 bases in between. The length of the CDR3 is 16 residues. The clonotype comes from a woman aged 25 to 39 in good health and CMV-seropositive. V is TRBV7-9 and J is TRBJ1-6; D may be TRBD1 (6 bases). Material: PBMCs. CDR3 bases: TGTGCCAGCAGCTTAGGAGCCGGGACAAGGAATTCACCCCTCCACTTT. Its translation is CASSLGAGTRNSPLHF.